Described below is a single TCR beta chain sequence and its context. Its antigen is undetermined. The data were taken from a study of cytomegalovirus exposure and HLA in healthy donors. Study context: Of all 400 or so donors who were genotyped, roughly 81% belonged to the Caucasian-associated ancestry cluster.

The CDR3 loop spans 15 amino acids. Per germline, CDR1 SGHNT and CDR2 YYREEE (reference sequence). The V segment lost 4 bases and the J segment 1 base; nucleotides outside the gene matches: 7. Findings of the study overall: HLA alleles showed associations with 15,000 to 20,000 TCR beta sequences in a later analysis, at a 0.05 false discovery rate.

The PCR ran on 60 Vbeta and 13 Jbeta primers. Sequencing was performed with immunoSEQ multiplex PCR; in TCRdb, only in-frame clones are kept and a portion is missing. With 25,000 to 40,000 clones in the sample, the ten largest clones hold roughly 3.3%. The rearrangement links TRBV5-4 to TRBJ1-1; 7 bases align to TRBD1. The sample was PBMCs. The receptor's source is a man aged 40-50 years in good health and CMV-seronegative. CDR3 in DNA: TGTGCCAGCAGCGGCGACCGACAGGGGAACACTGAAGCTTTCTTT. Translating it yields CASSGDRQGNTEAFF.